The next 14 T cell receptor beta chains were all read from a single sample in a study of T-cell reconstitution after alpha-beta-depleted transplantation in children (dated by TCRdb to 2016 to 2017). Summary of the overall study and its limitations: Over the following months the frequencies of hyperexpanded clones went down, and after one year T-cell counts and TCRbeta diversity were mostly credited to newly produced T cells.

What this sample's treatment or condition label stands for: allogeneic hematopoietic cell transplantation with graft depleted of TCRalphabeta T cells and CD19 B cells. These receptors' targets are unknown. Library preparation was by PCR. The listed sequencing device is Illumina HiSeq 2500. TCR library preparation used molecular barcoding, with unique molecular identifiers applied to normalize quantification of the TCRbeta repertoire. TCRdb reanalyzed the raw reads on its own, using fastp at Q25 for trimming and MiXCR for clone calling, and kept in-frame beta chains. Each entry is one CDR3 protein sequence, shown with its most common DNA and genes. The sample has about 290,000 distinct CDR3 sequences on record, 6.5% to 9% of them singletons. The ten largest make up 9.1% of the sample. Sequences were derived from peripheral blood, sampled 360 days after TCRalphabeta/CD19-depleted stem cell transplant. The receptors were gathered from a female patient aged 2-9 years who had a stem cell transplant for Fanconi anemia, so the T cells may come from the graft donor.

The chain links TRBV11-1 to TRBJ2-1; D is uncertain. The CDR3 sequence is 12 residues long. The V gene lost 0 bases and the J gene lost 11 bases, with 8 bases spanning the gap. Germline V gene data show CDR1 as SGHAT and CDR2 as FQDESV (reference sequence). The CDR3 protein is CASSLARPQQFF. The DNA of the CDR3 is TGTGCCAGCAGCTTAGCGAGGCCCCAGCAGTTCTTC.

This clonotype occurred a few times. The chain recombines TRBV7-2 with TRBJ1-1; 9 bases are shared with TRBD1. This CDR3 is built from 17 residues. Trimming cost V 0 bases and J 0 bases; bases outside gene matches: 5. Looked up from germline, CDR1 is SGHTA and CDR2 is FQGNSA. The chain's CDR3 is CASSLAGTGSMNTEAFF. DNA for the CDR3: TGTGCCAGCAGCTTAGCGGGGACAGGGTCCATGAACACTGAAGCTTTCTTT.

DNA for the CDR3: TGTGCCAGCAGTCCCCTAGGGTCTGAAGCTTTCTTT. This sequence encodes CASSPLGSEAFF. The chain has TRBV6-2 or TRBV6-3 and TRBJ1-1; D not certain. There are 12 residues in the CDR3. CDR1 and CDR2 from the germline V gene are MNHEY and SVGEGT. V lost 5 bases to trimming and J lost 6 bases, with 10 bases between them.

This clonotype has just a few counts. The rearrangement links TRBV5-6 to TRBJ2-1; 7 nucleotides align to TRBD2. J gave up 4 bases and V 1 base, and 5 bases lay outside the gene matches. The CDR3 contains 15 residues. The germline V gene encodes CDR1 SGHDT and CDR2 YYEEEE. The CDR3, as DNA: TGTGCCAGCAGCTTGCAAGGGGAGGGGTACAATGAGCAGTTCTTC. It translates to CASSLQGEGYNEQFF.

This chain joins TRBV14 and TRBJ2-3; D unresolved. The ends were cut back, 5 bases at V and 2 bases at J, with 17 bases in the middle. This CDR3 is built from 16 residues. The germline V gene has CDR1 SGHDN and CDR2 FVKESK. CDR3 residues: CASSEVIVTPTDTQYF. The CDR3 bases are TGTGCCAGCAGCGAAGTCATAGTAACCCCCACAGATACGCAGTATTTT.

This clonotype has ten or more counts. V gene TRBV7-9 combines with J gene TRBJ2-1; D tentatively reads TRBD1 or TRBD2 (5 bases each). The CDR3 contains 15 residues. In germline, CDR1 is SEHNR, CDR2 FQNEAQ (reference sequence). Trimming took 3 bases from V and 5 from J, leaving 14 bases between them. CDR3 sequence reads: CASSFVPGTHNEQFF. As DNA, the CDR3 is TGTGCCAGCAGCTTCGTTCCTGGGACCCACAATGAGCAGTTCTTC. The full variable domain, its missing parts supplied by reference TRBV7-9 and TRBJ2-1, is DTGVSQNPRHKITKRGQNVTFRCDPISEHNRLYWYRQTLGQGPEFLTYFQNEAQLEKSRLLSDRFSAERPKGSFSTLEIQRTEQGDSAMYLCASSFVPGTHNEQFFGPGTRLTVL.

This clonotype was seen many times. The V call is TRBV5-1, the J call TRBJ2-3, with 7 nucleotides matching TRBD2. The CDR3 is 14 amino acids. V lost 5 bases to trimming and J lost 1 base; unmatched junction nucleotides: 4. Germline V gene lookup returns CDR1 SGHRS and CDR2 YFSETQ. CDR3 DNA sequence: TGCGCCAGCAGTAAAACTAGCGGCACAGATACGCAGTATTTT. Translation: CASSKTSGTDTQYF. Full variable domain (rest looked up from reference TRBV5-1 and TRBJ2-3): KAGVTQTPRYLIKTRGQQVTLSCSPISGHRSVSWYQQTPGQGLQFLFEYFSETQRNKGNFPGRFSGRQFSNSRSEMNVSTLELGDSALYLCASSKTSGTDTQYFGPGTRLTVL.

There are many counts of this clonotype. This chain uses TRBV6-5 with TRBJ2-1; weak D call: TRBD1 (5 bases). This CDR3 contains 15 residues. Trimming cost V 6 bases and J 0 bases, with 12 bases left between them. The germline V gene encodes CDR1 MNHEY and CDR2 SVGAGI. The CDR3 protein is CASSPPQGSYNEQFF. CDR3 coding DNA: TGTGCCAGCAGCCCCCCCCAGGGCTCCTACAATGAGCAGTTCTTC.

This clonotype came up a few times. The V gene is TRBV20-1, the J gene TRBJ1-1; the D is unclear. The V gene lost 3 bases and the J gene lost 0 bases, with 23 bases spanning the gap. Germline V gene data show CDR1 as DFQATT and CDR2 as SNEGSKA (reference sequence). The CDR3 is 18 amino acids. CDR3 loop: CSASALDTFLLMNTEAFF. The CDR3 bases are TGCAGTGCTAGCGCCCTAGACACCTTCCTCTTGATGAACACTGAAGCTTTCTTT.

This clonotype appeared many times. The V gene is TRBV20-1, the J gene TRBJ2-3, with 7 positions matching TRBD1. This CDR3 has 14 residues. V was clipped by 5 bases and J by 1 base; unmatched bases: 6. The germline V gene has CDR1 DFQATT and CDR2 SNEGSKA (reference sequence). The CDR3 protein is CSAPRDSGTDTQYF. The CDR3 nucleotides read TGCAGTGCTCCCCGGGACAGTGGCACAGATACGCAGTATTTT.

In its sample, this clonotype was seen many times. The chain combines TRBV7-6 with TRBJ1-4; D gene ambiguous. From germline, CDR1 is SGHVS and CDR2 FNYEAQ. Trimming pared 6 bases from V and 6 bases from J, leaving 14 bases between. The length of the CDR3 is 14 residues. CDR3 protein: CASSPRGEDEKLFF. In DNA form, the CDR3 reads TGTGCCAGCAGTCCCCGGGGAGAGGATGAAAAACTGTTTTTT.

In this sample, this clonotype turned up many times. The chain links TRBV18 to TRBJ2-1; the D gene is possibly TRBD2 (6 bases). The ends were cut back, 6 bases at V and 3 bases at J, with 12 bases in the middle. The CDR3 runs to 14 residues. The germline CDR1 and CDR2 sequences are KGHSH and LQKENI. CDR3 bases: TGTGCCAGCTCCCCTAGGGACTTCTACAATGAGCAGTTCTTC. It translates to CASSPRDFYNEQFF.

Ten or more counts support this clonotype. This CDR3 is CASSATGGTEAFF. The CDR3 coding sequence is TGTGCCAGCAGCGCGACAGGGGGCACTGAAGCTTTCTTT. The rearrangement links TRBV7-2 to TRBJ1-1, with TRBD1 matching over 9 bases. Germline V lookup: CDR1 SGHTA, CDR2 FQGNSA. J lost 4 bases, V lost 5 bases, and 2 bases had no gene match. The CDR3 is made up of 13 amino acids.

V and J are TRBV3-1 and TRBJ2-1, with D possibly being TRBD2 (5 bases). With 3 bases removed from V and 7 bases from J, the gap between germline ends came to 13 bases. Germline CDR1 LGHDT, CDR2 YNNKEL (reference sequence). This CDR3 contains 14 residues. The CDR3 bases are TGTGCCAGCAGCCATGGTCTAGCACGTAATGAGCAGTTCTTC. This sequence encodes CASSHGLARNEQFF.